This is a list of T cell receptor beta chains from one sample in a study of blood T cell repertoires in COVID-19. The data were produced by immunoSEQ multiplex PCR, yet TCRdb's version contains in-frame clones alone and is incomplete. The table includes roughly 300,000 clones, 85% detected once. Sequenced material: peripheral blood. The receptor source for this set is a human donor in a cohort sampled during active COVID-19. The CDR3 runs from the conserved cysteine through the conserved F or W. The order of the fields is V gene, clone size, D gene, J gene, CDR3 DNA, CDR3 protein. The D gene is left open where the match is weak. The size field is filled for only some rows; it gives once, few, many or a size class.

v_call: TRBV9; clone_size: NA; d_call: TRBD1; j_call: TRBJ1-1; cdr3_nt: TGTGCCAGCAGAGCGACAGGGGCCATGAACACTGAAGCTTTCTTT; cdr3_aa: CASRATGAMNTEAFF
v_call: TRBV19; clone_size: NA; d_call: NA; j_call: TRBJ2-1; cdr3_nt: TGTGCCAGTAGGGGGGACTTCTACAATGAGCAGTTCTTC; cdr3_aa: CASRGDFYNEQFF
v_call: TRBV15; clone_size: NA; d_call: TRBD2; j_call: TRBJ2-3; cdr3_nt: TGTGCCACCAGCAGAGCCCCTAGCGGGAGTGGCGGAGATACGCAGTATTTT; cdr3_aa: CATSRAPSGSGGDTQYF
v_call: TRBV24-1; clone_size: NA; d_call: NA; j_call: TRBJ2-5; cdr3_nt: TGTGCCACCAGTGATCCTCCTCCGTACCAAGAGACCCAGTACTTC; cdr3_aa: CATSDPPPYQETQYF
v_call: TRBV30; clone_size: NA; d_call: TRBD1; j_call: TRBJ2-2; cdr3_nt: TGTGCCTGGAGTGTGGGACAGGGTTTCGGGGAGCTGTTTTTT; cdr3_aa: CAWSVGQGFGELFF
v_call: TRBV19; clone_size: NA; d_call: NA; j_call: TRBJ2-2; cdr3_nt: TGTGCCAGTAGTATGGGGACACCCGGGGAGCTGTTTTTT; cdr3_aa: CASSMGTPGELFF
v_call: TRBV24-1; clone_size: NA; d_call: NA; j_call: TRBJ2-5; cdr3_nt: TGTGCCACCAGCCAGTTCTTAGCAGAACAAGAGACCCAGTACTTC; cdr3_aa: CATSQFLAEQETQYF
v_call: TRBV5-1; clone_size: NA; d_call: TRBD1; j_call: TRBJ1-4; cdr3_nt: TGCGCCAGCAGCGAACAGGACAGGGTTAATGAAAAACTGTTTTTT; cdr3_aa: CASSEQDRVNEKLFF
v_call: TRBV2; clone_size: NA; d_call: TRBD2; j_call: TRBJ2-1; cdr3_nt: TGTGCCACCGGGAGGGGACTAGCGGGAAGAAGGGGTAGGAACAATGAGCAGTTCTTC; cdr3_aa: CATGRGLAGRRGRNNEQFF
v_call: TRBV5-1; clone_size: NA; d_call: TRBD1; j_call: TRBJ2-1; cdr3_nt: TGCGCCAGCAGCCCTGGAAACCGGGACAGGTCCTACAATGAGCAGTTCTTC; cdr3_aa: CASSPGNRDRSYNEQFF
v_call: TRBV5-5; clone_size: once; d_call: NA; j_call: TRBJ2-3; cdr3_nt: TGTGCCAGCAGCTTGTTAGTCCAGGGCACAGATACGCAGTATTTT; cdr3_aa: CASSLLVQGTDTQYF
v_call: TRBV18; clone_size: NA; d_call: NA; j_call: TRBJ1-1; cdr3_nt: TGTGCCAGCTCACCGGCGGGACTCCCAACCTCTGAAGCTTTCTTT; cdr3_aa: CASSPAGLPTSEAFF
v_call: TRBV29-1; clone_size: NA; d_call: TRBD2; j_call: TRBJ2-1; cdr3_nt: TGCAGCGCCGGAGGGTTAGCGGGGCTCAATGAGCAGTTCTTC; cdr3_aa: CSAGGLAGLNEQFF
v_call: TRBV28; clone_size: NA; d_call: TRBD2; j_call: TRBJ2-5; cdr3_nt: TGTGCCAGCAGAAAGCGGGAGAGGTCCCAGTACTTC; cdr3_aa: CASRKRERSQYF
v_call: TRBV27; clone_size: NA; d_call: NA; j_call: TRBJ2-7; cdr3_nt: TGTGCCAGCAGTTTATACAACGACCAGGGGGAGCAGTACTTC; cdr3_aa: CASSLYNDQGEQYF
v_call: TRBV19; clone_size: NA; d_call: TRBD1; j_call: TRBJ1-1; cdr3_nt: TGTGCCAGTAGGGACAGGGCAGGTTCGAACACTGAAGCTTTCTTT; cdr3_aa: CASRDRAGSNTEAFF
v_call: TRBV7-2; clone_size: NA; d_call: TRBD2; j_call: TRBJ2-7; cdr3_nt: TGTGCCAGCAGCCCCCCCGGGACTAGCGGGAGTTTGTACGAGCAGTACTTC; cdr3_aa: CASSPPGTSGSLYEQYF
v_call: TRBV18; clone_size: NA; d_call: NA; j_call: TRBJ1-1; cdr3_nt: TGTGCCAGCTCAGACACCCGGCAGGTTGAAGCTTTCTTT; cdr3_aa: CASSDTRQVEAFF
v_call: TRBV15; clone_size: NA; d_call: TRBD1; j_call: TRBJ2-1; cdr3_nt: TGTGCCACCAGCATGGGGACAGGGGTTTCCAATGAGCAGTTCTTC; cdr3_aa: CATSMGTGVSNEQFF
v_call: TRBV9; clone_size: NA; d_call: NA; j_call: TRBJ2-1; cdr3_nt: TGTGCCAGCAGCGTAGGCCTTAATGGCAGGGGCAGTGGGCAGTTCTTC; cdr3_aa: CASSVGLNGRGSGQFF
v_call: TRBV28; clone_size: NA; d_call: NA; j_call: TRBJ2-2; cdr3_nt: TGTGCCAGCAGCAGGGGAGCCGGGGAGCTGTTTTTT; cdr3_aa: CASSRGAGELFF
v_call: TRBV27; clone_size: NA; d_call: TRBD2; j_call: TRBJ2-5; cdr3_nt: TGTGCCAGCAGTCGCGGGAGGGTACAAGAGACCCAGTACTTC; cdr3_aa: CASSRGRVQETQYF
v_call: TRBV11-2; clone_size: once; d_call: NA; j_call: TRBJ2-7; cdr3_nt: TGTGCCAGCAGCTTTCCTCTCTCCTCCTACGAGCAGTACTTC; cdr3_aa: CASSFPLSSYEQYF
v_call: TRBV2; clone_size: NA; d_call: NA; j_call: TRBJ1-2; cdr3_nt: TGTGCCAGCAGTGAACAGGACTATGGCTACACCTTC; cdr3_aa: CASSEQDYGYTF
v_call: TRBV6-6; clone_size: NA; d_call: NA; j_call: TRBJ1-1; cdr3_nt: TGTGCCAGCAGTTACGGGGGCAGGGCTTTCTTT; cdr3_aa: CASSYGGRAFF
v_call: TRBV28; clone_size: NA; d_call: TRBD1; j_call: TRBJ1-1; cdr3_nt: TGTGCCAGCAGTACCGACAGGGGGCGGGCTGAAGCTTTCTTT; cdr3_aa: CASSTDRGRAEAFF
v_call: TRBV4-1; clone_size: NA; d_call: TRBD1; j_call: TRBJ2-7; cdr3_nt: TGCGCCAGCAGCCCATCCGGGACAGGGATAAGGTACGAGCAGTACTTC; cdr3_aa: CASSPSGTGIRYEQYF
v_call: TRBV5-4; clone_size: NA; d_call: TRBD1; j_call: TRBJ2-3; cdr3_nt: TGTGCCAGCAGCTTGCGACAGGGGAGCACAGATACGCAGTATTTT; cdr3_aa: CASSLRQGSTDTQYF
v_call: TRBV19; clone_size: few; d_call: NA; j_call: TRBJ2-1; cdr3_nt: TGTGCCAGTAGTATAGCGGGAATGCAGCAGTTCTTC; cdr3_aa: CASSIAGMQQFF
v_call: TRBV19; clone_size: NA; d_call: TRBD2; j_call: TRBJ2-1; cdr3_nt: TGTGCCAGTAGTCGCGGGGGACTATCCTACAATGAGCAGTTCTTC; cdr3_aa: CASSRGGLSYNEQFF
v_call: TRBV28; clone_size: NA; d_call: TRBD1; j_call: TRBJ1-4; cdr3_nt: TGTGCCAGCAGCGGCCCGCCACAGGGGGAAAAACTGTTTTTT; cdr3_aa: CASSGPPQGEKLFF